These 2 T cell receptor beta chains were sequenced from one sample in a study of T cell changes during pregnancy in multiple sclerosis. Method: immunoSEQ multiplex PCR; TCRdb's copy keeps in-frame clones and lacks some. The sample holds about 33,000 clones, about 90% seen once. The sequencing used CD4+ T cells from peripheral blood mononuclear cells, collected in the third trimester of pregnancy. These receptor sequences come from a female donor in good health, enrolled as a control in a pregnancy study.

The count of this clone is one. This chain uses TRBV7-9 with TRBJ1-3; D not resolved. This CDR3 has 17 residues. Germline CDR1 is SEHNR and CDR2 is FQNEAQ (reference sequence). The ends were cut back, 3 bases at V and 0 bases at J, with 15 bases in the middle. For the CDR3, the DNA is TGTGCCAGCAGCTTGAACAGACGAGCCCACTCTGGAAACACCATATATTTT. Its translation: CASSLNRRAHSGNTIYF.

CDR3 in DNA: TGTGCCAGCAGTCCCCGGACCCTGGACAGGGGGCTCTACGAGCAGTACTTC. Amino acids: CASSPRTLDRGLYEQYF. V and J are TRBV27 and TRBJ2-7; 11 positions match TRBD1. CDR1 is MNHEY, CDR2 SMNVEV, per germline (reference sequence). The CDR3 totals 17 residues. J gave up 3 bases and V 5 bases, and 12 bases lay outside the gene matches.